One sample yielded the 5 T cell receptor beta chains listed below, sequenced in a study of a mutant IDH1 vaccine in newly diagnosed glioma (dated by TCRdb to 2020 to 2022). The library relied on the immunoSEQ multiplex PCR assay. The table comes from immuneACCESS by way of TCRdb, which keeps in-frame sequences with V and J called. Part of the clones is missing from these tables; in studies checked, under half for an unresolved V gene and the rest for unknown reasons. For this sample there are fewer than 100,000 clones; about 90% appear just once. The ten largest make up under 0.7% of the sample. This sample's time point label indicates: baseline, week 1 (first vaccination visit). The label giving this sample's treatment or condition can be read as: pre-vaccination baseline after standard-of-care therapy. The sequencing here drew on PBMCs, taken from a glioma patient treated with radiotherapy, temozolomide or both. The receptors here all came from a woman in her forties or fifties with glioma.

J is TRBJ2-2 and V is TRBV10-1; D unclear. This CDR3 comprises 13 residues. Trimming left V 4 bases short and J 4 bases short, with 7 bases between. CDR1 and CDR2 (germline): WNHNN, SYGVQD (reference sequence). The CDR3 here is CASSGYLTGELFF. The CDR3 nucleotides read TGCGCCAGCAGTGGCTATCTCACCGGGGAGCTGTTTTTT.

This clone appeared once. CDR3 nucleotides: TGTGCCAGCAGCTTAGTAGTCGGTTCTACAGATACGCAGTATTTT. Protein product: CASSLVVGSTDTQYF. The V gene is TRBV5-4, the J gene TRBJ2-3, with D unclear. Germline loops: CDR1 SGHNT, CDR2 YYREEE (reference sequence). This CDR3 region has 15 residues. V lost 2 bases, J lost 3 bases, and 13 bases lay in between. The whole variable domain, remainder taken from reference TRBV5-4 and TRBJ2-3, is ETGVTQSPTHLIKTRGQQVTLRCSSQSGHNTVSWYQQALGQGPQFIFQYYREEENGRGNFPPRFSGLQFPNYSSELNVNALELDDSALYLCASSLVVGSTDTQYFGPGTRLTVL.

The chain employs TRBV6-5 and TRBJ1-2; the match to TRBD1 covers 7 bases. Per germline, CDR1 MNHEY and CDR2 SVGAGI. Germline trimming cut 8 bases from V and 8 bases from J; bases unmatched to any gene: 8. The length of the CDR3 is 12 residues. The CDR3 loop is CASGDREVGYTF. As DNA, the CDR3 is TGTGCCAGCGGCGACAGGGAAGTGGGCTACACCTTC.

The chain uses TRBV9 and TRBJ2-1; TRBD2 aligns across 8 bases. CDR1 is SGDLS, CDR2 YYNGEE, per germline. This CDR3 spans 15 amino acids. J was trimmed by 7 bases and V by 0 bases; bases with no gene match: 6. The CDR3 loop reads CASSVGSGALNEQFF. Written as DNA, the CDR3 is TGTGCCAGCAGCGTAGGTAGCGGGGCGTTGAATGAGCAGTTCTTC.

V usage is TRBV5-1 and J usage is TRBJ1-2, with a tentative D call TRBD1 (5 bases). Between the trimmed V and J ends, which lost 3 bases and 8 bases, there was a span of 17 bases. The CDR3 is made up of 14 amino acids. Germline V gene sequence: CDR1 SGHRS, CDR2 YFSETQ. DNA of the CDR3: TGCGCCAGCAGCTCAACCCCGGGACCGCAAGGCTACACCTTC. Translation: CASSSTPGPQGYTF.